These T cell receptor beta chains were read from a single sample in a study of regulatory T cells in long-lasting Graves disease. TCRdb reprocessed the multiplex PCR reads via MiXCR and lists one record per CDR3 protein. The table includes some 410,000 distinct CDR3 sequences, about 15% detected once. These data also featured in a second study, about T cells in Graves' hyperthyroidism and ophthalmopathy.

The specimen was peripheral blood mononuclear cells (PBMCs), collected at new diagnosis, from a patient treated with antithyroid drugs. The receptor set was obtained from a woman aged 30 to 39 with Graves disease. CDR3s include the opening cysteine and the closing phenylalanine or tryptophan. Fields, in order: V gene, clone size, J gene, D gene, CDR3 DNA, CDR3 protein. The D gene is left open where the match is weak. A clone size is listed for some rows: how often the clone was seen (once, few, many), or a class if it is expanded.

TRBV7-9,-,TRBJ1-1,-,TGTGCCAGCAGCTCCGGGGGGGGGACCACTGAAGCTTTCTTT,CASSSGGGTTEAFF
TRBV6-1,many,TRBJ1-4,-,TGTGCCAGCAAAGGGGTGTCTGAATCCGAAAAACTGTTTTTT,CASKGVSESEKLFF
TRBV20-1,many,TRBJ2-4,-,TGCAGTGCTAGAGATTTTTGGGGGGCGAGCGCCAAAAACATTCAGTACTTC,CSARDFWGASAKNIQYF
TRBV30,-,TRBJ1-2,-,TGTGCCTGGGGTGGGGGACATTTGGGCTACAGCTTC,CAWGGGHLGYSF
TRBV28,-,TRBJ2-1,TRBD2,TGTGCCACATACAGGACTAGCGGGAGTCGCGGGGTAGAGCAGTTCTTC,CATYRTSGSRGVEQFF
TRBV18,few,TRBJ2-1,-,TGTGCCAGCTCTCCGGGGAGCGGTAATGAGCAGTTCTTC,CASSPGSGNEQFF
TRBV27,many,TRBJ2-1,TRBD2,TGTGCCAGCAGTGCGGGACTAGCGAGGGGCGAGCAGTTCTTC,CASSAGLARGEQFF
TRBV5-6,few,TRBJ2-3,TRBD1,TGTGCCAGCAGCTTGGACAGGGGTATAGATACGCAGTATTTT,CASSLDRGIDTQYF
TRBV19,many,TRBJ2-3,TRBD1,TGTGCCAGTAGCACCTTGGAGAGACAGGGGAGTACGCAGTATTTT,CASSTLERQGSTQYF
TRBV13,few,TRBJ2-5,-,TGTGCCAGCAGCTTGGGGCAGGGACTGGGGGAGACCCAGTACTTC,CASSLGQGLGETQYF
TRBV11-2,many,TRBJ2-3,-,TGTGCCAGCAGCTTAGATGGCAGTATAACAACAGATACGCAGTATTTT,CASSLDGSITTDTQYF
TRBV10-3,-,TRBJ2-7,TRBD2,TGTGCCATCAGTGTTACCCTAGCGGCTAACGAGCAGTACTTC,CAISVTLAANEQYF
TRBV18,many,TRBJ1-5,TRBD1,TGTGCCAGCTCACCAATAGGACAGGGGTGGCAGCCCCAGCATTTT,CASSPIGQGWQPQHF